This T cell receptor (beta chain) is drawn from a study of T-cell reconstitution after alpha-beta-depleted transplantation in children. Germline CDR1 reads PRHDT; CDR2 reads FYEKMQ (reference sequence). Trimming took 5 bases from V and 0 from J; bases not matched to a gene: 10. The CDR3 length is 17 residues. This clonotype was picked up many times. Its antigen is unknown. During its preparation, the TCRbeta library received unique molecular identifiers. TCRdb re-derived calls from the PCR reads in MiXCR, one entry per CDR3 protein. The sample includes 240,000 or so distinct CDR3 sequences, around 7.5% seen only once; the top ten take just under 6.5%. Study-wide results and caveats: From surviving recipient T cells and thymic progenitors came the high day-60 TCRbeta diversity observed in some patients. Reportedly, alpha-beta T cells present about two months post-transplant originated from several hundred expanded clones of graft origin. T-cell numbers and diversity, one year after transplant, stemmed largely from T cells that were newly produced.

The specimen comprised PBMCs, mostly from graft donor cells, sampled 180 days after TCRalphabeta/CD19-depleted stem cell transplant. The J gene is TRBJ2-3, the V gene TRBV13; 8 positions agree with TRBD2. The origin of this receptor is a male patient younger than 18 who had a stem cell transplant for acute lymphoblastic leukemia, so the T cells may come from the graft donor. The CDR3 loop reads CASSPRWTSPSTDTQYF. CDR3 nucleotide sequence: TGTGCCAGCAGCCCCCGGTGGACTAGCCCTAGCACAGATACGCAGTATTTT.